These 8 T cell receptor beta chains originate from one sample sequenced in a study of T cell repertoires in cytomegalovirus infection. TCRdb re-derived calls from the reads in MiXCR, one entry per CDR3 protein. This sample carries hundreds of thousands of distinct CDR3 sequences, roughly 30% of them seen once, and the ten largest clones take around 15%. These receptors are not linked to any known antigen. The sequencing used cultured CD8+ T cells from PBMCs, collected from culture after CMV antigen stimulation. The receptors were sampled from a human donor in good health (CMV status not recorded). Some clones in this sample may be carry-over from other donors' samples.

About this clonotype itself: This may come from a read error, since a much larger clone is one base off. J is TRBJ2-5 and V is TRBV7-2, with 7 bases lining up with TRBD2. The length of the CDR3 is 11 residues. The germline V gene has CDR1 SGHTA and CDR2 FQGNSA. Trimming removed 9 bases from V and 9 bases from J; junction bases left unmatched: 7. CDR3 DNA sequence: TGTGCCAGTCGGGGACGGGAGGCCCAGTACTTC. Its translation: CASRGREAQYF.

This clonotype was seen at least ten times. This rearrangement joins TRBV7-9 to TRBJ2-1; no reliable D call. The germline V and J ends were trimmed by 1 base and 6 bases, with 7 bases remaining between them. This CDR3 has 13 amino acids. Germline CDR1 is SEHNR and CDR2 is FQNEAQ (reference sequence). CDR3 in DNA: TGTGCCAGCAGCTTAGGCTGGGGCAATGAGCAGTTCTTC. Its protein product is CASSLGWGNEQFF. Supplemented by reference TRBV7-9 and TRBJ2-1, the full variable domain reads DTGVSQNPRHKITKRGQNVTFRCDPISEHNRLYWYRQTLGQGPEFLTYFQNEAQLEKSRLLSDRFSAERPKGSFSTLEIQRTEQGDSAMYLCASSLGWGNEQFFGPGTRLTVL.

In its sample, this clonotype was seen a few times. This sequence joins TRBV12-3 or TRBV12-4 and TRBJ1-1; D not resolved. Trimming shortened V by 7 bases and J by 0 bases, and 15 bases separated the two germline ends. The CDR3 sequence is 15 residues long. This CDR3 reads CASIGVGLVNTEAFF. For the CDR3, the DNA is TGTGCCAGCATCGGGGTTGGGCTAGTGAACACTGAAGCTTTCTTT.

This clonotype was observed a handful of times. This chain uses TRBV19 with TRBJ2-3; TRBD1 agrees at 7 bases. The germline gives CDR1 LNHDA, CDR2 SQIVND (reference sequence). The junction had 12 bases not matched to a gene; V was cut back by 5 bases and J by 4 bases. The CDR3 is 16 amino acids. The CDR3 sequence: CASSPWTGHKADTQYF. CDR3 in DNA: TGTGCCAGTAGTCCGTGGACAGGCCACAAGGCAGATACGCAGTATTTT.

This clonotype has only a few counts. The chain is built from TRBV12-3 or TRBV12-4 and TRBJ1-4, with D unresolved. This CDR3 has 16 residues. Between the trimmed V and J ends, which lost 3 bases and 7 bases, there was a span of 18 bases. The CDR3 DNA reads TGTGCCAGCAGTTTCCAAACGGAGGCCAAGGGTGAAAAACTGTTTTTT. This codes for CASSFQTEAKGEKLFF.

This clonotype was recorded many times. This sequence joins TRBV7-6 and TRBJ2-7; D call uncertain. This CDR3 is 13 amino acids long. Germline CDR1 SGHVS, CDR2 FNYEAQ. The V and J ends lost 1 base and 5 bases respectively, with 9 bases between them. The CDR3, as DNA: TGTGCCAGCAGCTTAGGGGGTAGGGACGAGCAGTACTTC. Translation: CASSLGGRDEQYF.

The V gene is TRBV20-1, the J gene TRBJ2-2; D gene ambiguous. The CDR3 is 14 amino acids. CDR1 and CDR2 from the germline V gene are DFQATT and SNEGSKA (reference sequence). V dropped 1 base and J dropped 5 bases, with 11 bases sitting between them. CDR3 loop: CSARASLRTGELFF. CDR3 DNA sequence: TGCAGTGCTAGAGCTTCCCTCCGGACCGGGGAGCTGTTTTTT.

On this clonotype: This may be a read error: a much more frequent sequence differs by one nucleotide. This rearrangement joins TRBV6-6 to TRBJ1-5; D gene uncertain. V was pared by 0 bases and J by 1 base, with 4 bases between. CDR1 and CDR2 (germline): MNHNY, SVGAGI (reference sequence). This CDR3 region has 14 residues. This CDR3 reads CASSYSVSNQPQHF. As DNA, the CDR3 is TGTGCCAGCAGTTACTCTGTGAGCAATCAGCCCCAGCATTTT.